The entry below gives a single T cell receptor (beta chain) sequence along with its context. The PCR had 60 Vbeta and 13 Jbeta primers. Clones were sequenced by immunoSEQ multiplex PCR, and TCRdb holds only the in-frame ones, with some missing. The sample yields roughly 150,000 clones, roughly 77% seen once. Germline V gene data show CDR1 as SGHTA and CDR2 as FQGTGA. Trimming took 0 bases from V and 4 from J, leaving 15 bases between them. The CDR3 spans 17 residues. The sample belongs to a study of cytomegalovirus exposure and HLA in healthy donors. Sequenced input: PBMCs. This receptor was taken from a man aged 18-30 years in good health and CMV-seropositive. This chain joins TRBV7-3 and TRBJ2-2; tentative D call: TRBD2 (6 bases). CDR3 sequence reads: CASSLTGGFRGTGELFF. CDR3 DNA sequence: TGTGCCAGCAGCTTAACCGGGGGATTTAGAGGCACCGGGGAGCTGTTTTTT.